The text below deals with one T cell receptor (beta chain). This specimen comes from a study of blood T cell repertoires in COVID-19. Data came from immunoSEQ multiplex PCR; TCRdb stores just in-frame clones and leaves some out. Of 150,000 or so clones in the sample, 80% to 90% were seen once. Sample: peripheral blood. This sequence originates from a human donor in a cohort sampled during active COVID-19.

CDR3 loop: CASSPSSSGVYNEQFF. CDR3 coding DNA: TGCGCCAGCAGCCCCTCCTCTAGCGGGGTTTACAATGAGCAGTTCTTC. The chain has TRBV5-1 and TRBJ2-1, with 9 bases matching TRBD2. V gave up 4 bases and J gave up 4 bases; unmatched junction bases: 9. This CDR3 spans 16 amino acids. Germline V gene sequence: CDR1 SGHRS, CDR2 YFSETQ.